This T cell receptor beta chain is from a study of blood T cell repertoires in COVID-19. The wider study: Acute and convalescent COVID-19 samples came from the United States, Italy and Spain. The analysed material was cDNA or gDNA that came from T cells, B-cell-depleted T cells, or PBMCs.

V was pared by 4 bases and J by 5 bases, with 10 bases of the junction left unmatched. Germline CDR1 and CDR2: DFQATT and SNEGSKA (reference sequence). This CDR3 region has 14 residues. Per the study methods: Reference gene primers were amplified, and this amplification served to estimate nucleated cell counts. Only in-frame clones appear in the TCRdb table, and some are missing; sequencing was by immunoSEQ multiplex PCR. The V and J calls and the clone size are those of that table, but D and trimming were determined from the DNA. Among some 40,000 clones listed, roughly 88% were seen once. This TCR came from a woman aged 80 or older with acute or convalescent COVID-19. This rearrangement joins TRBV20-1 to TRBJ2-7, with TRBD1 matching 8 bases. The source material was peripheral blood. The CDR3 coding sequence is TGCAGTGCTATTGATCCGGACAGGGTCCACGAGCAGTACTTC. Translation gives CSAIDPDRVHEQYF.